The rows below give T cell receptor beta chains drawn from one sample of a study of molecular identifiers for immune sequencing clone quantification. In TCRdb, the PCR reads were re-called with MiXCR into one record per CDR3 protein. The repertoire has 65,000 or so distinct CDR3 sequences, roughly 20% of them found once; the top ten carry about 1.4%. Sequenced input: naive CD8+ T cells from blood, with Jurkat cell RNA spiked in. These receptors originate from a human donor in good health. Some libraries in this study had Jurkat cell RNA spiked in. The CDR3 runs from the conserved cysteine through the conserved F or W. Fields, in order: J gene, V gene, D gene, clone size, CDR3 length, CDR3 protein, CDR3 DNA. D genes are given only for firm matches. A clone size is listed for some rows: how often the clone was seen (once, few, many), or a class if it is expanded.

TRBJ2-3 TRBV11-1 TRBD1 many 14 CASSSWDRADTQYF TGTGCCAGCAGCTCCTGGGACAGGGCAGATACGCAGTATTTT
TRBJ2-4 TRBV11-2 - many 11 CASSLGDIQYF TGTGCCAGCAGCTTAGGAGACATTCAGTACTTC
TRBJ2-1 TRBV2 - once 13 CASRTVSYNEQFF TGTGCCAGCAGGACAGTGTCCTACAATGAGCAGTTCTTC
TRBJ2-1 TRBV28 TRBD2 many 16 CASSGRGLAGYNEQFF TGTGCCAGCAGTGGTCGAGGACTAGCGGGATACAATGAGCAGTTCTTC
TRBJ2-2 TRBV20-1 - once 13 CSAIGFGSGELLF TGCAGTGCCATAGGTTTTGGCTCCGGGGAGCTGCTTTTT
TRBJ2-1 TRBV6-2/TRBV6-3 TRBD2 many 16 CASSWGSVGRSNEQFF TGTGCCAGCAGTTGGGGGTCGGTCGGGAGGTCCAATGAGCAGTTCTTC
TRBJ2-1 TRBV6-2/TRBV6-3 TRBD2 many 16 CASSYIPGLADNEQFF TGTGCCAGCAGTTATATACCGGGACTAGCCGACAATGAGCAGTTCTTC
TRBJ2-3 TRBV7-8 TRBD1 many 17 CASSLGHRDRITDTQYF TGTGCCAGCAGCTTAGGACACCGGGACAGGATCACAGATACGCAGTATTTT
TRBJ2-7 TRBV27 - many 15 CASSLLPGPRDEQYF TGTGCCAGCAGTTTATTGCCAGGCCCTCGGGACGAGCAGTACTTC
TRBJ2-7 TRBV4-3 TRBD2 many 15 CASSQDTSGSYEQYF TGCGCCAGCAGCCAAGATACTAGCGGGAGTTACGAGCAGTACTTC
TRBJ1-4 TRBV12-3/TRBV12-4 - few 17 CASSLSLAVGTNEKLFF TGTGCCAGCAGTTTATCGCTGGCCGTAGGGACTAATGAAAAACTGTTTTTT
TRBJ2-1 TRBV29-1 TRBD2 many 15 CSVERTSGSPTEQFF TGCAGCGTCGAACGGACTAGCGGGAGCCCCACTGAGCAGTTCTTC
TRBJ2-3 TRBV28 - few 13 CASSPDGTDTQYF TGTGCCAGCAGTCCCGACGGCACAGATACGCAGTATTTT
TRBJ2-7 TRBV5-5 - many 15 CASSLGRTGSYEQYF TGTGCCAGCAGCTTGGGTCGGACCGGCTCCTACGAGCAGTACTTC
TRBJ1-2 TRBV2 - - 11 CARLRDHGYTF TGTGCCAGACTTCGGGACCACGGCTACACCTTC
TRBJ2-1 TRBV7-9 - - 13 CASSLAAHNEQFF TGTGCCAGCAGCTTAGCAGCCCACAATGAGCAGTTCTTC
TRBJ2-7 TRBV12-3/TRBV12-4 - few 14 CASSLWDSRHEQYF TGTGCCAGCAGTTTATGGGACTCACGCCACGAGCAGTACTTC
TRBJ1-2 TRBV7-9 - many 14 CASSLVNHNYGYTF TGTGCCAGCAGCTTAGTAAACCATAACTATGGCTACACCTTC
TRBJ1-5 TRBV15 TRBD1 many 15 CATSMGTGGGQPQHF TGTGCCACCAGTATGGGAACAGGGGGCGGTCAGCCCCAGCATTTT
TRBJ2-1 TRBV7-9 - many 14 CASSFLPSYNEQFF TGTGCCAGCAGCTTCCTCCCGTCCTACAATGAGCAGTTCTTC
TRBJ1-5 TRBV6-9 - - 17 CASSYSGGAGGTDTQHF TGTGCCAGCAGTTATTCAGGGGGTGCGGGAGGAACGGATACGCAGCATTTT
TRBJ2-1 TRBV24-1 TRBD1 few 15 CATAPFGTGNNEQFF TGTGCCACCGCTCCTTTCGGGACAGGGAATAATGAGCAGTTCTTC
TRBJ2-7 TRBV12-3/TRBV12-4 - many 12 CASSPGVYEQYF TGTGCCAGCAGCCCCGGAGTATACGAGCAGTACTTC
TRBJ2-5 TRBV23-1 - many 19 CASSQSYEWWWTAQETQYF TGCGCCAGCAGTCAATCTTATGAGTGGTGGTGGACAGCCCAAGAGACCCAGTACTTC
TRBJ1-1 TRBV7-9 - many 13 CASSLEGLTEAFF TGTGCCAGCAGCTTAGAAGGTCTCACTGAAGCTTTCTTT
TRBJ2-3 TRBV7-2 TRBD2 medium-sized 16 CASSLWGEGLGDTQYF TGTGCCAGCAGCTTATGGGGGGAGGGCCTTGGAGATACGCAGTATTTT
TRBJ2-5 TRBV29-1 - many 12 CSGWEDQETQYF TGCAGCGGATGGGAGGACCAAGAGACCCAGTACTTC
TRBJ1-1 TRBV20-1 - many 12 CSARTVNTEAFF TGCAGTGCCAGGACAGTGAACACTGAAGCTTTCTTT
TRBJ2-5 TRBV20-1 - - 12 CGARGGQETQYF TGCGGTGCTCGTGGGGGCCAAGAGACCCAGTACTTC
TRBJ2-2 TRBV4-2 TRBD2 many 17 CASSQEASGRSTGELFF TGTGCCAGCAGCCAAGAGGCTAGCGGGAGGTCCACCGGGGAGCTGTTTTTT
TRBJ2-6 TRBV29-1 - many 13 CSVEGQGANVLTF TGCAGCGTCGAGGGACAAGGGGCCAACGTCCTGACTTTC
TRBJ1-1 TRBV6-5 - many 14 CASSHKWGLTEAFF TGTGCCAGCAGTCACAAATGGGGGCTCACTGAAGCTTTCTTT
TRBJ2-7 TRBV6-2/TRBV6-3 TRBD2 many 16 CASSYRSAGDWYEQYF TGTGCCAGCAGTTACCGTTCGGCGGGAGATTGGTACGAGCAGTACTTC
TRBJ2-7 TRBV12-3/TRBV12-4 TRBD2 few 15 CASSWVAGGQYEQYF TGTGCCAGCAGTTGGGTAGCGGGAGGGCAGTACGAGCAGTACTTC
TRBJ2-1 TRBV20-1 - - 15 CSARDRESSYNEQLF TGCAGTGCTAGAGACCGGGAGAGCTCCTACAATGAGCAGCTCTTC
TRBJ2-1 TRBV7-9 - - 15 CASSLMTSSYNEQFF TGTGCCAGCAGCTTAATGACAAGCTCCTACAATGAGCAGTTCTTC
TRBJ1-4 TRBV11-2 - many 17 CASASGTYYATNEKLFF TGTGCCAGCGCTTCCGGGACATACTATGCAACTAATGAAAAACTGTTTTTT
TRBJ1-5 TRBV24-1 - many 15 CATSDTRTALGPQHF TGTGCCACCAGTGATACCCGGACGGCCCTGGGGCCCCAGCATTTT
TRBJ1-5 TRBV7-8 - many 15 CASSLDPGDVQPQHF TGTGCCAGCAGCTTAGACCCAGGGGATGTTCAGCCCCAGCATTTT
TRBJ2-2 TRBV30 - many 15 CAWTLLRLGDGELFF TGTGCCTGGACTCTTCTTAGGCTAGGGGACGGGGAGCTGTTTTTT